This entry features one TCR beta chain sequence. The target antigen is unknown. Time point here: week 47, end of study. The vaccine gave 300 ug of a 20-mer mutant IDH1 peptide subcutaneously per dose. The vaccination schedule gave patients eight doses in weeks 1, 3, 5, 7, 11, 15, 19 and 23. Profiling relied on immunoSEQ multiplex PCR, and the TCRdb table lists in-frame clones only, not all of them. The data contain tens of thousands of clones, approximately 89% of them singletons. The data originate from a study of a mutant IDH1 vaccine in newly diagnosed glioma. Across the study: Vaccination was launched 4-6 weeks after radiotherapy alone, or with temozolomide cycles. Sex distribution of treated patients was around 62% male and about 38% female; mean age was around 40 years.

The TCR comes from a man aged 40-50 years with glioma. Material: PBMCs, obtained from a glioma patient whose treatment included an IDH1 peptide vaccine.

Here the CDR3 DNA reads TGTGCCAGCAGCCCGACGCGGACAGGGAGATCCGAAGCTTTCTTT. Its translation is CASSPTRTGRSEAFF. The chain employs TRBV6-5 and TRBJ1-1; 8 nucleotides agree with TRBD1. Germline trimming cut 6 bases from V and 8 bases from J; bases unmatched to any gene: 14. This CDR3 region has 15 residues. Per germline, CDR1 MNHEY and CDR2 SVGAGI.